This T cell receptor (beta chain) was sequenced for a study of T cells expressing NK-cell markers. Overall study: Obtained from sorted CD3+CD56+NKG2C+, CD3+CD56+NKG2C- and CD3+CD56-NKG2C+ T cells were the TCR beta repertoires. The study, taken as a whole, reports: In a group of several donors, dominant NKG2C+ clonotypes represented about 1.0-7.0% of CD8+ T cells. Topping the CD3+CD56-NKG2C+ fraction as well were these clonotypes, in several donors.

As concerns this clonotype: Its antigen is still unknown.

From its re-call of the 5' RACE reads, TCRdb lists each CDR3 protein once, without DNA. The sample's table shows about 7,200 distinct CDR3 sequences. This TCR was recovered from a man aged 18 to 30 in good health. Sample: blood T cells: a sorted CD56 or NKG2C T cell subset, CD4+ or CD8+ T cells, or bulk PBMC T cells (not recorded which).

The chain's CDR3 is CASSSTGADGYTF. The V and J genes are TRBV6-5 and TRBJ1-2; TCRdb lists TRBD1, though no DNA is available to test this call. The length of the CDR3 is 13 residues. The germline gives CDR1 MNHEY, CDR2 SVGAGI.